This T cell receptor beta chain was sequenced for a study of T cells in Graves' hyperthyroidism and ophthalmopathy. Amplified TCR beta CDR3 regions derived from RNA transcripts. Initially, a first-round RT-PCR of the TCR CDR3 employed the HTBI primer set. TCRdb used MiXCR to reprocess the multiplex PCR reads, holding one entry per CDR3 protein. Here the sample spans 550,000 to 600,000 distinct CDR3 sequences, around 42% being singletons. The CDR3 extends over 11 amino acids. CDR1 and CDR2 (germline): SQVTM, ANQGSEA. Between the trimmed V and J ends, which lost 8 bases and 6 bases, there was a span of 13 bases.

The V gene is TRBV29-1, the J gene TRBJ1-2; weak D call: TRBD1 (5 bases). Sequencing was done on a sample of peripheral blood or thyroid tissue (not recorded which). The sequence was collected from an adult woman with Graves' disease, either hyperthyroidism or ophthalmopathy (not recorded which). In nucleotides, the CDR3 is TGCAGCTTCGGGACTCTAAATGGCTACACCTTC. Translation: CSFGTLNGYTF.